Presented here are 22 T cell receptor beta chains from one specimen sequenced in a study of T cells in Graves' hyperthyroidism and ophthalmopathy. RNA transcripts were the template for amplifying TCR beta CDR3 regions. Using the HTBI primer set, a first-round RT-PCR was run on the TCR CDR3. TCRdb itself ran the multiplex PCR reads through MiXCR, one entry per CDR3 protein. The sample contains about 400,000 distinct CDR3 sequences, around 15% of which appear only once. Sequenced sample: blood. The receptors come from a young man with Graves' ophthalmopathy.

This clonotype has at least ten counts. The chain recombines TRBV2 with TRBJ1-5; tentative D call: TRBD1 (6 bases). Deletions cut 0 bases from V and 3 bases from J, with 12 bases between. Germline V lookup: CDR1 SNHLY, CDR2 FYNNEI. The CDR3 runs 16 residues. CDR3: CASSEATGGDNQPQHF. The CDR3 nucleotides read TGTGCCAGCAGTGAAGCAACGGGGGGCGACAATCAGCCCCAGCATTTT.

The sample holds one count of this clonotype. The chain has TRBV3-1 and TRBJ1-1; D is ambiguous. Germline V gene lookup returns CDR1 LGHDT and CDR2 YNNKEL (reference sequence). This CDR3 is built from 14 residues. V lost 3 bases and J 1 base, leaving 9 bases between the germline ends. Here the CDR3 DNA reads TGTGCCAGCAGCCAGTCAACCCCGAACACTGAAGCTTTCTTT. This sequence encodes CASSQSTPNTEAFF.

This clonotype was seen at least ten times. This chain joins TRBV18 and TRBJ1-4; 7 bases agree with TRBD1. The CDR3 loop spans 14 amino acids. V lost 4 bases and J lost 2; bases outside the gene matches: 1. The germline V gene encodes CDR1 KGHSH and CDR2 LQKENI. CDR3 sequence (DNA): TGTGCCAGCTCACTACAGGGGACTAATGAAAAACTGTTTTTT. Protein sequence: CASSLQGTNEKLFF.

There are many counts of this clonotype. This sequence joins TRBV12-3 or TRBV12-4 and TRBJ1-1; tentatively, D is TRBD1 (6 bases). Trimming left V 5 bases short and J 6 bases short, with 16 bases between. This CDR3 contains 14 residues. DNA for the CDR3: TGTGCCAGCAGTACTTGGGGGGCAAGGGCTGAAGCTTTCTTT. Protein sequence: CASSTWGARAEAFF.

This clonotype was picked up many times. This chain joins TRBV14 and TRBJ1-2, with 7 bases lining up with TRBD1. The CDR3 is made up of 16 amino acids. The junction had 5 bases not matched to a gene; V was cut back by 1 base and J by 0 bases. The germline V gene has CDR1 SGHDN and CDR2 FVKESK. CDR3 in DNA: TGTGCCAGCAGCCAAGCGGGACAGCAACCTAACTATGGCTACACCTTC. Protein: CASSQAGQQPNYGYTF.

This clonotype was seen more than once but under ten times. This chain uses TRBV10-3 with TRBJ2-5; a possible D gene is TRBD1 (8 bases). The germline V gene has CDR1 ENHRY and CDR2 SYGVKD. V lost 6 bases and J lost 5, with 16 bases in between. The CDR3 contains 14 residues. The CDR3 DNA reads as TGTGCCATCAGGGGCGGACAGGGAGGGGAGACCCAGTACTTC. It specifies CAIRGGQGGETQYF.

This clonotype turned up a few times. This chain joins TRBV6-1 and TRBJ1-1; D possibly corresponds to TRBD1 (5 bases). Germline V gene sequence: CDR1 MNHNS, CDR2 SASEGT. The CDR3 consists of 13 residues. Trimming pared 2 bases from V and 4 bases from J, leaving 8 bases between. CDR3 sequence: CASSERGGTEAFF. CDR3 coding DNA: TGTGCCAGCAGTGAACGGGGGGGCACTGAAGCTTTCTTT.

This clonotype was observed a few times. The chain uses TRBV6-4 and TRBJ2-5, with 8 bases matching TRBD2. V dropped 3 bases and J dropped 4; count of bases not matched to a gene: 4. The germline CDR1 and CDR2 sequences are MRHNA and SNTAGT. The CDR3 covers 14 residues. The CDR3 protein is CASSEIAGGETQYF. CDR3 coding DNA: TGTGCCAGCAGTGAAATTGCGGGAGGAGAGACCCAGTACTTC.

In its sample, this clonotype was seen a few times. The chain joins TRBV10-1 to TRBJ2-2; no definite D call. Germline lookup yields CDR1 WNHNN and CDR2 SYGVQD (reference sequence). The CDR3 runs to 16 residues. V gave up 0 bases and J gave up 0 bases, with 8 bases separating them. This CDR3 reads CASSESVGTNTGELFF. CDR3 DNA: TGCGCCAGCAGTGAGTCGGTGGGGACGAACACCGGGGAGCTGTTTTTT.

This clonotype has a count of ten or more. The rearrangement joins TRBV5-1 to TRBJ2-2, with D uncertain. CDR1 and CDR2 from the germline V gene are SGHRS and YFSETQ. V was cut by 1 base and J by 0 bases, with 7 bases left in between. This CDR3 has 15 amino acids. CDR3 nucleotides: TGCGCCAGCAGCTTGCACGGAGCGAACACCGGGGAGCTGTTTTTT. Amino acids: CASSLHGANTGELFF.

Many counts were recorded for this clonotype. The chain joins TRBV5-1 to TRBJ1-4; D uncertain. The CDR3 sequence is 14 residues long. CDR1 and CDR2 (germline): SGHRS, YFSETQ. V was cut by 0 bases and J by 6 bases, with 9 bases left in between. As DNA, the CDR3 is TGCGCCAGCAGCTTGGAAGGTTACGATGAAAAACTGTTTTTT. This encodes CASSLEGYDEKLFF. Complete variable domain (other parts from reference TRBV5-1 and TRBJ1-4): KAGVTQTPRYLIKTRGQQVTLSCSPISGHRSVSWYQQTPGQGLQFLFEYFSETQRNKGNFPGRFSGRQFSNSRSEMNVSTLELGDSALYLCASSLEGYDEKLFFGSGTQLSVL.

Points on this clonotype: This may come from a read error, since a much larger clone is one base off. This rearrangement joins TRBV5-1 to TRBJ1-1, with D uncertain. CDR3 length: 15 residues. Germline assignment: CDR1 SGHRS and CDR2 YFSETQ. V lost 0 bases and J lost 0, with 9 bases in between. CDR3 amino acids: CASSLGRNLNTEAFF. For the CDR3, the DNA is TGCGCCAGCAGCTTGGGACGGAATCTGAACACTGAAGCTTTCTTT.

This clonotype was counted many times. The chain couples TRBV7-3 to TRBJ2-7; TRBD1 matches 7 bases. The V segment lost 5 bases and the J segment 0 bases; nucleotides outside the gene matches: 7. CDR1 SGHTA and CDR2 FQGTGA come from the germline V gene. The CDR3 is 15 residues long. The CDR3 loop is CASSLTGPSSYEQYF. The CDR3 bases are TGTGCCAGCAGCCTGACAGGGCCTAGCTCCTACGAGCAGTACTTC.

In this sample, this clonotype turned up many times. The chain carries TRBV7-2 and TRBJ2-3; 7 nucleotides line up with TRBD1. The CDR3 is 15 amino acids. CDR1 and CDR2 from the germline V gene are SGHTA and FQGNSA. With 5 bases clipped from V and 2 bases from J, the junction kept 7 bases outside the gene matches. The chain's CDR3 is CASSPGQADTDTQYF. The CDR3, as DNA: TGTGCCAGCAGCCCAGGACAGGCCGACACAGATACGCAGTATTTT. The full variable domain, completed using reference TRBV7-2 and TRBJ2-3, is GAGVSQSPSNKVTEKGKDVELRCDPISGHTALYWYRQSLGQGLEFLIYFQGNSAPDKSGLPSDRFSAERTGGSVSTLTIQRTQQEDSAVYLCASSPGQADTDTQYFGPGTRLTVL.

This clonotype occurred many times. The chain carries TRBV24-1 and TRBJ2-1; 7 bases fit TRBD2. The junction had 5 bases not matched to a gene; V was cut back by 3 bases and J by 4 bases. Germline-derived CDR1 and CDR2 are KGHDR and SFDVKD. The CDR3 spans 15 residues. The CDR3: CATSDGGGRYNEQFF. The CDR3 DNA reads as TGTGCCACCAGTGATGGGGGGGGACGATACAATGAGCAGTTCTTC.

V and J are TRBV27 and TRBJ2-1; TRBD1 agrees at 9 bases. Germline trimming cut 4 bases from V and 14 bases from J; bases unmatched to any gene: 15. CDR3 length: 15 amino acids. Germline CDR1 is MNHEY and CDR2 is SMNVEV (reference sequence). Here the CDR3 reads CASSSTGTGLGRKFF. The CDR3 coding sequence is TGTGCCAGCAGTTCCACCGGGACAGGGTTAGGGCGTAAGTTCTTC.

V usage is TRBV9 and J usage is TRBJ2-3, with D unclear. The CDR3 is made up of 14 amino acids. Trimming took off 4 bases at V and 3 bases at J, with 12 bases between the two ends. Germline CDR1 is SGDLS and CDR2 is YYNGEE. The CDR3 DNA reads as TGTGCCAGCAGCTCGAGCCCCCTGACAGATACGCAGTATTTT. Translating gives CASSSSPLTDTQYF.

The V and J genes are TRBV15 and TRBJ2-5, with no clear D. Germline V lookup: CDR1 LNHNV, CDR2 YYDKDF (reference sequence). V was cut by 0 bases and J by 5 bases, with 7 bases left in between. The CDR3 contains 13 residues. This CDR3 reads CATSRDRMETQYF. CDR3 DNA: TGTGCCACCAGCAGAGATCGTATGGAGACCCAGTACTTC.

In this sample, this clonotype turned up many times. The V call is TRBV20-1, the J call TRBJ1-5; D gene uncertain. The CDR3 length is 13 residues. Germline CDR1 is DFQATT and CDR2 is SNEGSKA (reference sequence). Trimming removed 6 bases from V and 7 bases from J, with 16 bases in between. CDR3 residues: CSAWTQSGQPQHF. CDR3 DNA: TGCAGTGCCTGGACCCAGTCCGGGCAGCCCCAGCATTTT.

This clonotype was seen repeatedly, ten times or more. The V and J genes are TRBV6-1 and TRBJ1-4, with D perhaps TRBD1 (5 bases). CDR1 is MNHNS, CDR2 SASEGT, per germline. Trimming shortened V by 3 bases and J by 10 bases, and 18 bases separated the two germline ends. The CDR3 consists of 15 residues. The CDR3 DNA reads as TGTGCCAGCAGTGAGGTCTCGGGAGCTGGGGGAAAACTGTTTTTT. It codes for CASSEVSGAGGKLFF.

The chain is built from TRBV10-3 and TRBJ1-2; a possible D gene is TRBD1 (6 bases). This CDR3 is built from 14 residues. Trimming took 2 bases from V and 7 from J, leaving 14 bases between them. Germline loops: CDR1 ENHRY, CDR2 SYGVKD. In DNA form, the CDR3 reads TGTGCCATCAGTGAGAACAGGGACAAGGGTGGCTACACCTTC. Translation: CAISENRDKGGYTF.

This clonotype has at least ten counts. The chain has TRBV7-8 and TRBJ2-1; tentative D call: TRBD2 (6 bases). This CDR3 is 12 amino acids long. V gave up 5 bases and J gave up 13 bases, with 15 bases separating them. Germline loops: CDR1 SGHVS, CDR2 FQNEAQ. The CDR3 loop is CASSPGFGSQFF. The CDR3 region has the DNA TGTGCCAGCAGCCCGGGTTTCGGGAGCCAGTTCTTC.